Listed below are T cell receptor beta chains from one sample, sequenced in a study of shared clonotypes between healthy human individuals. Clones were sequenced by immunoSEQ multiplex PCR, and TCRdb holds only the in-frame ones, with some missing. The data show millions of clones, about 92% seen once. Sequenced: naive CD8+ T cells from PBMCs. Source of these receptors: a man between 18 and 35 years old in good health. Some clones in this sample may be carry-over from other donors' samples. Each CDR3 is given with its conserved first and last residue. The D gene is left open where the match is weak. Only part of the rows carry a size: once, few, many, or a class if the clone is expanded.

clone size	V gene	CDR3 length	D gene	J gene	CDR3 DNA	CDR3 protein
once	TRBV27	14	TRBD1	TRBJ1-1	TGTGCCAGCAGTTTGTACAGGGGGCACACTGAAGCTTTCTTT	CASSLYRGHTEAFF
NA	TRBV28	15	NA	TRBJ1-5	TGTGCCAGCAACCCGGGCAGTCGCCTCAATCAGCCCCAGCATTTT	CASNPGSRLNQPQHF
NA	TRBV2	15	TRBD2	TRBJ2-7	TGTGCCAGCAGTGAAACTAGCGGGACACCTTACGAGCAGTACTTC	CASSETSGTPYEQYF
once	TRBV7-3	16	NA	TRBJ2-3	TGTGCCAGCAGCACAGACCCAACCCCATCCACAGATACGCAGTATTTT	CASSTDPTPSTDTQYF
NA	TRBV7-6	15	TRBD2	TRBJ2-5	TGTGCCAGCAGTCGGACTAGCGGGACCCAAGAGACCCAGTACTTC	CASSRTSGTQETQYF
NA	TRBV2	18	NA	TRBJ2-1	TGTGCCAGCAGTGAATACCAGCGAGAAAGGAGCTCCTACAATGAGCAGTTCTTC	CASSEYQRERSSYNEQFF
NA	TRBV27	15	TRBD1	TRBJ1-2	TGTGCCAGCAGTCCGCCGGGACAGGTCGGATATGGCTACACCTTC	CASSPPGQVGYGYTF
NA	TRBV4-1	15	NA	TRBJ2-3	TGCGCCAGCAGCCAAGCCCTCTTCGGGACAGATACGCAGTATTTT	CASSQALFGTDTQYF
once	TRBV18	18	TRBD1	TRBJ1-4	TGTGCCAGCTCACCTCGGACAGGAAGGGTCACGGTAGGTGAAAAACTGTTTTTT	CASSPRTGRVTVGEKLFF
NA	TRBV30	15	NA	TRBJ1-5	TGTGCCTGGAGTGTGCAGGGGCTCGGCAATCAGCCCCAGCATTTT	CAWSVQGLGNQPQHF
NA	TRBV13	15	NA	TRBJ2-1	TGTGCCAGCAGCTCCACTCTGTCCTCCTACAATGAGCAGTTCTTC	CASSSTLSSYNEQFF
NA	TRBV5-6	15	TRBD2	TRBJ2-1	TGTGCCAGCAGCTTGAGTAGCGGGAGGGCCGGTAGACAGTTCTTC	CASSLSSGRAGRQFF
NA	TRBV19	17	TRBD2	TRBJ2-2	TGTGCCAGTAGTATAGTGGGACTAGCGGGAGTCCACGGGGAGCTGTTTTTT	CASSIVGLAGVHGELFF
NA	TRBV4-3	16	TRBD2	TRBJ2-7	TGCGCCAGCAGCCAAGGGAGACTAGCGGGAAACTACGAGCAGTACTTC	CASSQGRLAGNYEQYF
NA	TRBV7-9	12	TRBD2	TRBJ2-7	TGTGCCAGCAGCGAGGGGACTATAGAGCAGTACTTC	CASSEGTIEQYF
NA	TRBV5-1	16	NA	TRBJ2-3	TGCGCCAGCAGCTTGGATGGGGGAGAGGACACAGATACGCAGTATTTT	CASSLDGGEDTDTQYF
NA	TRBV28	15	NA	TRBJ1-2	TGTGCCAGCATCTCCCGGAGGGGCGCTAACTATGGCTACACCTTC	CASISRRGANYGYTF
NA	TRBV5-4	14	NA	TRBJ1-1	TGTGCCAGCAGCGCAATCAGGGGTCACACTGAAGCTTTCTTT	CASSAIRGHTEAFF
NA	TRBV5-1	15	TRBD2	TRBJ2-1	TGCGCCAGCAGCTTGGGACTAGCGGGAATGAATGAGCAGTTCTTC	CASSLGLAGMNEQFF
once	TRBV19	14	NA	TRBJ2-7	TGTGCCAGTAGTATAAGGGACTGGAACTACGAGCAGTACTTC	CASSIRDWNYEQYF
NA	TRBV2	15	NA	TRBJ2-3	TGTGCCAGCACATTAGCGGCCGCCTTCACAGATACGCAGTATTTT	CASTLAAAFTDTQYF
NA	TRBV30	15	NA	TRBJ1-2	TGTGCATATTTCCCTCCCCGGGGCCAAAACTATGGCTACACCTTC	CAYFPPRGQNYGYTF
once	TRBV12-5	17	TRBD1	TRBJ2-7	TGTGCTAGTGGTTACACTACTGGGGACAGGGACTCGAGCGAGCAGTACTTC	CASGYTTGDRDSSEQYF
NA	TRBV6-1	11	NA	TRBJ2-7	TGTGCCAGTCGCTTCTCCTACGAGCAGTACTTC	CASRFSYEQYF
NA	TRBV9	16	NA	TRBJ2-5	TGTGCCAGCAGCTCGCACACGAGAAAGGACCCGGAGACCCAGTACTTC	CASSSHTRKDPETQYF
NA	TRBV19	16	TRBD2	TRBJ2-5	TGTGCCAGTACTAGCGGGAGGGCCGGTGTCGGAGAGACCCAGTACTTC	CASTSGRAGVGETQYF
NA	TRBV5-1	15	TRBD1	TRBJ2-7	TGCGCCAGCAGCTCCGGGACAGATGGCTCCTACGAGCAGTACTTC	CASSSGTDGSYEQYF
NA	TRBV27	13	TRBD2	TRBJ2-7	TGTGCCAGCAGAGCGGGAGGCGCCTACGAGCAGTACTTC	CASRAGGAYEQYF
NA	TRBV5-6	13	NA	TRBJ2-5	TGTGCCAGCAGCTTGGGACAGCAAGAGACCCAGTACTTC	CASSLGQQETQYF
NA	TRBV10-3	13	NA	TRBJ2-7	TGTGCCATCAGCGGGAGCACAATAAACGAGCAGTACTTC	CAISGSTINEQYF
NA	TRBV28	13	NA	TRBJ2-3	TGTGCCAGCAGTTTGTTGGGGTTGGATACGCAGTATTTT	CASSLLGLDTQYF
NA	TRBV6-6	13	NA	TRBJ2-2	TGTGCCAGCAGGCTCCTGAACACCGGGGAGCTGTTTTTT	CASRLLNTGELFF
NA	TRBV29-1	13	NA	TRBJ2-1	TGCAGCGGGGGGGAAGACTTCCTCTTGGAGCAGTTCTTC	CSGGEDFLLEQFF